A single sample is the source of the 5 T cell receptor beta chains below, sequenced in a study of blood T cells in healthy people across ages (dated by TCRdb to about 2015). To prepare the library, 5' RACE was applied. The data were produced on an Illumina HiSeq 2500. A second PCR of about 6 to 11 cycles was performed with a sample-barcoded 5' primer and a J-beta primer mix. TCRdb passed the public sequencing reads through fastp at Q25 and MiXCR, retaining productive beta sequences. Every entry covers one CDR3 protein and lists the most common genes and DNA from its rows. The sample includes hundreds of thousands of distinct CDR3 sequences, with roughly 44% observed a single time. The biggest ten clones account for about a fifth of the sample. The sample was blood. The receptors derive from a man in his fifties or sixties in good health.

The J gene is TRBJ1-1, the V gene TRBV6-2 or TRBV6-3, with 8 bases identical to TRBD1. The V segment lost 9 bases and the J segment 1 base; nucleotides outside the gene matches: 10. The germline gives CDR1 MNHEY, CDR2 SVGEGT. The length of the CDR3 is 15 residues. The CDR3 is CASLFRGLRNTEAFF. In nucleotides, the CDR3 is TGTGCCAGTCTTTTCAGGGGGCTGAGGAACACTGAAGCTTTCTTT.

This clonotype came up a few times. This rearrangement joins TRBV7-9 to TRBJ2-3; the D is unclear. CDR3 size: 15 residues. Germline loops: CDR1 SEHNR, CDR2 FQNEAQ (reference sequence). Trimming took off 2 bases at V and 6 bases at J, with 15 bases between the two ends. This CDR3 reads CASSLLTYATDTQYF. In DNA form, the CDR3 reads TGTGCCAGCAGCTTATTAACCTATGCAACGGATACGCAGTATTTT.

This chain uses TRBV10-3 with TRBJ1-1; tentatively, D is TRBD1 (6 bases). Germline V gene data show CDR1 as ENHRY and CDR2 as SYGVKD. The CDR3 contains 14 residues. Between the trimmed V and J ends, which lost 6 bases and 1 base, there was a span of 12 bases. The CDR3 coding sequence is TGTGCCATCAGAAACAGGGTAGAGAACACTGAAGCTTTCTTT. Translated: CAIRNRVENTEAFF.

There are a few counts of this clonotype. The chain joins TRBV20-1 to TRBJ2-5; D is undetermined. In germline, CDR1 is DFQATT, CDR2 SNEGSKA (reference sequence). The CDR3 is 15 residues long. V was cut by 0 bases and J by 2 bases, with 13 bases left in between. As DNA, the CDR3 is TGCAGTGCTAGAGATAGTCGGAAGGGTCAAGAGACCCAGTACTTC. Amino acid sequence: CSARDSRKGQETQYF.

The rearrangement joins TRBV7-9 to TRBJ2-3, with D maybe TRBD1 (5 bases). Trimming took 6 bases from V and 1 from J, leaving 11 bases between them. The CDR3 sequence is 14 residues long. Germline values: CDR1 SEHNR, CDR2 FQNEAQ (reference sequence). CDR3 sequence: CASRLTQGTDTQYF. The CDR3 DNA reads TGTGCCAGCAGGTTGACACAGGGCACAGATACGCAGTATTTT.